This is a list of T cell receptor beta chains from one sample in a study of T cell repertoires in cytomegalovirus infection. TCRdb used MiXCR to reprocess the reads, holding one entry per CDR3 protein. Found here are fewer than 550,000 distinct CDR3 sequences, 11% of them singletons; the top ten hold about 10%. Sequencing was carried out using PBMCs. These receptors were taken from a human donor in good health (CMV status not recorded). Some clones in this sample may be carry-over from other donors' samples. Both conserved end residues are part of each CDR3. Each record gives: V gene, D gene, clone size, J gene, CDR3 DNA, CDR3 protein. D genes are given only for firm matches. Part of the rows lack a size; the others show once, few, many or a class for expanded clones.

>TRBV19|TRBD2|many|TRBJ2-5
TGTGCCAGTAGTATAGGGGGAGCGGGACCCTTCGGTGAGACCCAGTACTTC
CASSIGGAGPFGETQYF
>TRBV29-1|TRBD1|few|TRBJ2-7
TGCAGCGTTGCCGAACAGGGGGCGATCCTAACACCCTACGAGCAGTACTTC
CSVAEQGAILTPYEQYF
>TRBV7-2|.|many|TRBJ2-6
TGTGCCAGCAGCTTAGGATTCTCTGGGGCCAACGTCCTGACTTTC
CASSLGFSGANVLTF
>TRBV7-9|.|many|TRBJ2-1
TGTGCCAGCAGCCCCCCGCAGGGGCGCCTGAATGAGCAGTTCTTC
CASSPPQGRLNEQFF
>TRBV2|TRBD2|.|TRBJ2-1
TGTGCCAGCAGTTCGGTATCGGGGGGGACGAATGAGCAGTTCTTC
CASSSVSGGTNEQFF
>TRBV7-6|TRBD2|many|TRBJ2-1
TGTGCCAGCAGCCCCCCTAGCGGGAGTAGCAATGAGCAGTTCTTC
CASSPPSGSSNEQFF
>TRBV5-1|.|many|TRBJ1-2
TGCGCCAGCAGCCCAACACAGGGTCGAGGCTACACCTTC
CASSPTQGRGYTF
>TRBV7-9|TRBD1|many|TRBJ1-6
TGTGCCAGCAGCCCAGGGGGCAGGGGTAATTCACCCCTCCACTTT
CASSPGGRGNSPLHF
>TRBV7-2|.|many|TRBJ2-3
TGTGCCAGCAGCTCCCCACAGGGGACTAGGGGGGCCACAGATACGCAGTATTTT
CASSSPQGTRGATDTQYF
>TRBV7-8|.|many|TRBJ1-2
TGTGCCAGCAGCCAGGTGGGGAACTATGGCTACACCTTC
CASSQVGNYGYTF
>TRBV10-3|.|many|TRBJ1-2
TGTGCCATCAGTGAGTCAAAGGGAATAAACTATGGCTACACCTTC
CAISESKGINYGYTF
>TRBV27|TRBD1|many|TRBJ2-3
TGTGCCAGCAGCCTCGGACAGGGGGGCGCAGATACGCAGTATTTT
CASSLGQGGADTQYF
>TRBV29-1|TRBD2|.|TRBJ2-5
TGCAGCGTTGCGCTAGCGGGAACTTCCGAGACCCAGTACTTC
CSVALAGTSETQYF
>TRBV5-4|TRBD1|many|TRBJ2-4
TGTGCCAGCACCCGGACAGGGGCAAACATTCAGTACTTC
CASTRTGANIQYF
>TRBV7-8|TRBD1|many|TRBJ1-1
TGTGCCAGCAGCTTAGGGAGGGGGCGCACTGAAGCTTTCTTT
CASSLGRGRTEAFF
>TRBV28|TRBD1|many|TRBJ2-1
TGTGCCAGCAGGACAGGGGGCTATGGGGAGGGCCAATACAATGAGCAGTTCTTC
CASRTGGYGEGQYNEQFF
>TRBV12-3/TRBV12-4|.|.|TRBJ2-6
TGTGCCAGCAGGAAGACCGACTCTGGGGCCAACGTCCTGACTTTC
CASRKTDSGANVLTF
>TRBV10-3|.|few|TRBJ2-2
TGTGCCATCAGTGAGGTGTTCGCCGGGGAGCTGTTTTTT
CAISEVFAGELFF
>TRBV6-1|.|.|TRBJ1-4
TGTGCCAGCCGCCCAGGGCTTTTCGAAAAACTGTTTTTT
CASRPGLFEKLFF
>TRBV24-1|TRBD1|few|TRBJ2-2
TGTGCCACCAGTGTCGGGACAGGGGTCGCCGGGGAGCTGTTTTTT
CATSVGTGVAGELFF
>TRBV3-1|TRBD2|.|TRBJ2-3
TGTGCCAGCAGCCACCCAGGGACTAGCGGACTTGGGGATACGCAGTATTTT
CASSHPGTSGLGDTQYF
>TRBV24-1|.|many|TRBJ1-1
TGTGCCACCAGTGGTTCAGGGGAGAACACTGAAGCTTTCTTT
CATSGSGENTEAFF
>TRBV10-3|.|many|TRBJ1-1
TGTGCCATCAGCCTCACTCAAGGGGGCACTGAAGCTTTCTTT
CAISLTQGGTEAFF